A selection of T cell receptor beta chains follows, all from one sample in a study of OX40 agonist ivuxolimab in advanced cancers. TCRdb keeps only in-frame clones here, not all; method: immunoSEQ multiplex PCR. The repertoire holds more than 80,000 clones, about 90% seen once, with 1.5% to 2% in the top ten. Sequenced material: CD4+ or CD8+ T cells sorted from blood, taken in a trial of the OX40 agonist ivuxolimab. These receptors were obtained from an adult with an advanced solid tumor such as melanoma, head and neck, liver or kidney cancer. Each CDR3 is given with its conserved first and last residue. The D gene is left open where the match is weak. Clone size is shown for a subset of rows, as once, few, many or a class of expanded clone.

>TRBJ1-1|few|TRBV6-5|NA
TGTGCCAGCAGTCCCCGGCAGGGGAACACTGAAGCTTTCTTT
CASSPRQGNTEAFF
>TRBJ2-7|NA|TRBV5-1|NA
TGCGCCAGCAGCTTGTTCGCGGGGAACGAGCAGTACTTC
CASSLFAGNEQYF
>TRBJ2-1|once|TRBV9|NA
TGTGCCAGCAGCGCAAGGGACTCGACCCCCTACAATGAGCAGTTCTTC
CASSARDSTPYNEQFF
>TRBJ1-2|NA|TRBV28|NA
TGTGCCAGCAGTTTTTCCGGGGCCGGCTATGGCTACACCTTC
CASSFSGAGYGYTF
>TRBJ2-1|NA|TRBV7-2|NA
TGTGCCAGCAGCTTAGTCCCCGGCAATGAGCAGTTCTTC
CASSLVPGNEQFF
>TRBJ1-5|few|TRBV9|TRBD1
TGTGCCAGCAGCCCGAGGGGACAGATCAATCAGCCCCAGCATTTT
CASSPRGQINQPQHF
>TRBJ1-4|NA|TRBV9|NA
TGTGCCAGCAGCTTCCGGGGTACTAATGAAAAACTGTTTTTT
CASSFRGTNEKLFF
>TRBJ1-6|NA|TRBV18|NA
TGTGCCAGCTCACCGGGACGCAATAATTCACCCCTCCACTTT
CASSPGRNNSPLHF
>TRBJ2-5|NA|TRBV5-4|TRBD2
TGTGCCAGCAGCTTGGGACTAGCACGAGAGACCCAGTACTTC
CASSLGLARETQYF
>TRBJ2-7|NA|TRBV10-1|NA
TGCGCCAGCAGTCGACAGGCCTACGAGCAGTACTTC
CASSRQAYEQYF
>TRBJ2-3|NA|TRBV30|NA
TGTGCCTGGAGTTCGATTCCTAGCGCTATCACAGATACGCAGTATTTT
CAWSSIPSAITDTQYF
>TRBJ2-1|NA|TRBV30|NA
TGTGCCTGGAGTGCCCAGCCTTACAATGAGCAGTTCTTC
CAWSAQPYNEQFF
>TRBJ1-2|NA|TRBV6-1|TRBD1
TGTGCCATGCAGGGGGCGCCTTCGGATGGCTACACCTTC
CAMQGAPSDGYTF
>TRBJ1-1|few|TRBV4-2|NA
TGTGCCAGCAGCAAAAGGGGTACTGAAGCTTTCTTT
CASSKRGTEAFF
>TRBJ1-2|NA|TRBV29-1|NA
TGCAGCGTAGTAGGACCAACATTTAACTATGGCTACACCTTC
CSVVGPTFNYGYTF
>TRBJ2-2|once|TRBV9|NA
TGTGCCAGCAGCGTAGTTCCTGGACCCGGGGAGCTGTTTTTT
CASSVVPGPGELFF
>TRBJ2-1|NA|TRBV5-4|NA
TGTGCCAGCAGCTTGGCGGGGGTCAATGAGCAGTTCTTC
CASSLAGVNEQFF
>TRBJ2-7|NA|TRBV7-2|NA
TGTGCCAGCACTTGGGGAGGACTGTACGAGCAGTACTTC
CASTWGGLYEQYF
>TRBJ2-5|NA|TRBV11-2|NA
TGTGCCAGCAGCTTCTACGAGCAAGAGACCCAGTACTTC
CASSFYEQETQYF
>TRBJ2-6|NA|TRBV7-2|TRBD1
TGTGCCAGCAGCTTAGGGACAGGGTCTTTCTCTGGGGCCAACGTCCTGACTTTC
CASSLGTGSFSGANVLTF
>TRBJ2-7|NA|TRBV7-8|NA
TGTGCCAGCAGCCGACCCCCCTACGAGCAGTACTTC
CASSRPPYEQYF
>TRBJ1-2|NA|TRBV7-9|TRBD1
TGTGCCAGCAGCCACGCAACCGGGACAGGGATTAACTATGGCTACACCTTC
CASSHATGTGINYGYTF
>TRBJ2-4|NA|TRBV6-6|NA
TGTGCCAGCAGTTACTCGGGGGTAATGAGGGACATTCAGTACTTC
CASSYSGVMRDIQYF
>TRBJ2-4|once|TRBV10-3|NA
TGTGCCATCAGTGAGTCGTCGGGAAGTGACATTCAGTACTTC
CAISESSGSDIQYF
>TRBJ1-4|NA|TRBV11-2|NA
TGTGCCAGCAGCTTAGGGCAGCTCAATAATGAAAAACTGTTTTTT
CASSLGQLNNEKLFF
>TRBJ2-2|NA|TRBV6-1|NA
TGTGCCAGCAGTGAAGTCACAGGGCCCGGGGAGCTGTTCTTT
CASSEVTGPGELFF
>TRBJ2-5|NA|TRBV11-3|NA
TGTGCCAGCAGCTTAGCGGGGGCAGGGGAGACCCAGTACTTC
CASSLAGAGETQYF
>TRBJ2-3|NA|TRBV5-1|NA
TGCGCCAGCAACGAGGGACCGAGCACAGATACGCAGTATTTT
CASNEGPSTDTQYF
>TRBJ2-7|once|TRBV4-3|TRBD2
TGCGCCAGCAGCCAAGACTCTAGCGGGATTGGCGAGCAGTACTTC
CASSQDSSGIGEQYF
>TRBJ2-3|NA|TRBV28|TRBD1
TGTGCCAGCAGTTTATCTGCGACAGGGGCCTACACAGATACGCAGTATTTT
CASSLSATGAYTDTQYF
>TRBJ2-2|NA|TRBV10-1|NA
TGCGCCAGCAAGAACGGGGAGCTGTTTTTT
CASKNGELFF
>TRBJ1-3|NA|TRBV6-5|NA
TGTGCCAGCAGTTCGGTCGGAAACACCATATATTTT
CASSSVGNTIYF
>TRBJ1-2|NA|TRBV9|NA
TGTGCCAGCAGCGGTTATCGAGGGGCCACTAACTATGGCTACACCTTC
CASSGYRGATNYGYTF
>TRBJ1-1|NA|TRBV6-1|NA
TGTGCCAGCAGTGATCACAGGGTTGGGACTGAAGCTTTCTTT
CASSDHRVGTEAFF
>TRBJ2-7|NA|TRBV5-1|TRBD2
TGCGCCAGCAGCCCGGGACTAGCGGGAGACGAGCAGTACTTC
CASSPGLAGDEQYF
>TRBJ1-1|NA|TRBV9|NA
TGTGCCAGCAGCGTAGGGTCGGGGGCTTCGAACACTGAAGCTTTCTTT
CASSVGSGASNTEAFF
>TRBJ2-3|NA|TRBV19|TRBD2
TGTGCCAGTAGGACTAGCGGGAGTGGACCTAGCACAGATACGCAGTATTTT
CASRTSGSGPSTDTQYF
>TRBJ2-7|once|TRBV7-9|NA
TGTGCCAGCAGTTTAGAGGGGGGTCCCTACGAGCAGTACTTC
CASSLEGGPYEQYF
>TRBJ2-4|NA|TRBV5-6|NA
TGTGCCAGCAGCTTATGGGGTCAAAAAAACATTCAGTACTTC
CASSLWGQKNIQYF
>TRBJ2-7|NA|TRBV6-6|NA
TGTGCCAGCAGTCGCCTGGGCTACGAGCAGTACTTC
CASSRLGYEQYF
>TRBJ2-5|NA|TRBV5-4|NA
TGTGCCAGCAGCCTGAAGGACCGAACTGATGAGACCCAGTACTTC
CASSLKDRTDETQYF
>TRBJ2-7|NA|TRBV5-1|NA
TGCGCCAGCAGCTTGCCCGAAGGACAGGGAGGGTCCTACGAGCAGTACTTC
CASSLPEGQGGSYEQYF
>TRBJ2-7|NA|TRBV18|TRBD2
TGTGCCAGCTCACCACCGGGACTAGCGGGAGGGGAGCAGTACTTC
CASSPPGLAGGEQYF
>TRBJ2-1|NA|TRBV11-2|TRBD2
TGTGCCAGCAGCTCACTAGCGGGGGGCTACAATGAGCAGTTCTTC
CASSSLAGGYNEQFF
>TRBJ1-1|NA|TRBV28|NA
TGTGCCAGCAGTTTAGGAGGGGGGAACACTGAAGCTTTCTTT
CASSLGGGNTEAFF
>TRBJ2-7|once|TRBV11-2|NA
TGTGCCAGCAGCTCCCCTTACGAGCAGTACTTC
CASSSPYEQYF
>TRBJ2-6|NA|TRBV19|TRBD1
TGTGCCAGTAGTATAGAAAAGGGGGCGGCGGGGGCCAACGTCCTGACTTTC
CASSIEKGAAGANVLTF
>TRBJ2-7|NA|TRBV28|TRBD1
TGTGCCAGCAGTCCAGGGGACAGGGAAGGCGAGCAGTACTTC
CASSPGDREGEQYF
>TRBJ2-7|NA|TRBV7-2|TRBD2
TGTGCCAGCAGCTTAGGATGGACTAGCGGGGGTGAGCAGTACTTC
CASSLGWTSGGEQYF
>TRBJ2-1|once|TRBV28|NA
TGTGCCAGCAGTCTGGGGGGCGCGGTCTTCCTGAATGAGCAGTTCTTC
CASSLGGAVFLNEQFF
>TRBJ2-2|NA|TRBV25-1|TRBD2
TGTGCCAGCAGTACCACGAGGCACGGGAGGGCCGAGGGGGAGCTGTTTTTT
CASSTTRHGRAEGELFF
>TRBJ2-3|NA|TRBV28|NA
TGTGCCAGCAGCCGGACCACCACAGATACGCAGTATTTT
CASSRTTTDTQYF
>TRBJ1-1|once|TRBV29-1|NA
TGCAGCGTTTTATCCAGGCAGGGGGCTTTCTTT
CSVLSRQGAFF
>TRBJ1-2|NA|TRBV27|NA
TGTGCCAGCAGTACCGACAGGCCCTTC
CASSTDRPF
>TRBJ1-2|NA|TRBV29-1|NA
TGCAGCGCCGGACAGATTAGATATGGCTACACCTTC
CSAGQIRYGYTF
>TRBJ2-1|NA|TRBV11-2|NA
TGTGCCAGCAGCTTAGTAGAGGAAGGATACAATGAGCAGTTCTTC
CASSLVEEGYNEQFF
>TRBJ1-4|NA|TRBV28|NA
TGTGCCAGCATATCCCCCTTGGGTAAACTGTTTTTT
CASISPLGKLFF
>TRBJ1-2|NA|TRBV19|NA
TGTGCCAGCAAAAATGGGGGGGGCTATGGCTACACCTTC
CASKNGGGYGYTF
>TRBJ1-5|NA|TRBV2|TRBD1
TGTGCCAGCAGGGACAGGGTTGGCAATCAGCCCCAGCATTTT
CASRDRVGNQPQHF